The clone carrying this T cell receptor (beta chain) was counted many times. From roughly 18-30 mg of unsorted bulk tissue, DNA and RNA were co-extracted together. The patients presented with primary liver carcinoma, which was managed through surgical resection. The researchers produced TCR beta cDNA from approximately 550 ng total RNA with a constant-region primer. Libraries for TCR beta were built through three nested multiplex PCR rounds, which together made up a slightly modified ARM-PCR procedure. The first two PCR rounds used TRBV1-TRBV30 forward primers with a C-beta reverse primer, roughly 11 cycles each. TCRdb ran MiXCR on the multiplex PCR reads and lists one entry per CDR3 protein. The data contain over 100,000 distinct CDR3 sequences, approximately 71% of them seen just once; the ten biggest clones take up about 8%. V was clipped by 4 bases and J by 4 bases, with 15 bases between them. The germline V gene encodes CDR1 SGHRS and CDR2 YFSETQ. The CDR3 is 15 amino acids.

The record originates from a study of tumor-infiltrating lymphocytes in primary liver carcinoma. Study-wide background: Staging placed the tumors at T1-T3 N0M0, and they measured about 4.2 to 11 cm across.

The sequencing sample was made of tumor-adjacent normal liver tissue. This clonotype was obtained from a woman aged 60-75 years with primary liver carcinoma and hepatitis B virus infection. The J gene is TRBJ1-5, the V gene TRBV5-1, with a possible D match to TRBD1 (6 bases). CDR3 amino acids: CASSITGLTNQPQHF. The CDR3 DNA is TGCGCCAGCAGCATAACAGGGTTGACAAATCAGCCCCAGCATTTT.